Included here is one T cell receptor beta chain sequence, with context. Its antigen is unknown. Trimming at V came to 0 bases and at J to 6 bases, leaving 1 base not matched to a gene. The CDR3 has 15 residues. CDR1 is GTSNPN, CDR2 SVGIG, per germline (reference sequence). Here immunoSEQ multiplex PCR was the method, and the copy in TCRdb shows in-frame clones only, minus some. In the table there are approximately 3,000 clones, around four fifths of which are singletons. Graft tissue was processed to release intraepithelial and lamina propria lymphocytes. This record comes from a study of graft-versus-host responses after intestinal transplantation. Study-wide results and limits: Recipient-marrow GvH clones were detected, some having first appeared in ileum or blood.

J is TRBJ2-2 and V is TRBV30; 13 bases line up with TRBD2. The TCR was taken from a human patient who received an intestinal transplant, so some T cells may come from the graft donor. The starting material was ileum tissue, obtained roughly 5 and 7 days after intestinal transplantation. Here the CDR3 reads CAWSVLAGGPGELFF. CDR3 DNA: TGTGCCTGGAGTGTACTAGCGGGAGGGCCCGGGGAGCTGTTTTTT.